The rows below give T cell receptor beta chains drawn from one sample of a study of blood T cell repertoires in COVID-19. Clones were read by immunoSEQ multiplex PCR, and TCRdb kept only the in-frame ones, dropping some. The repertoire holds over 200,000 clones, 70% to 90% seen once, with 11% in the top ten. Sequenced material: PBMCs or T cells enriched from blood (not recorded which). The receptors shown here come from a man aged 30 to 39 who had recovered from COVID-19. Both conserved end residues are part of each CDR3. A D gene is named only where the DNA matches it firmly.

D gene	V gene	J gene	CDR3 DNA	CDR3 protein
.	TRBV11-3	TRBJ1-1	TGTGCCAGCAGCTTAACGAGGGGGTGGACTGAAGTTTTCTTT	CASSLTRGWTEVFF
TRBD1	TRBV7-9	TRBJ1-1	TGTGCCAGCAGCTCCGACAGGGTAACTGAAGCTTTCTTT	CASSSDRVTEAFF
.	TRBV28	TRBJ2-3	TGTGCCAGCTCCCCAGGGGAGGGGGTGGATACGCAGTATTTT	CASSPGEGVDTQYF
TRBD1	TRBV5-1	TRBJ1-2	TGCGCCAGCAGCCCCCCACCGACAGGGGGAGCCATGGGCTACACCTTC	CASSPPPTGGAMGYTF
TRBD2	TRBV10-1	TRBJ2-7	TGCGCCAGGGGGACGACTAGCCGACTATTCTACGAGCAGTACTTC	CARGTTSRLFYEQYF
.	TRBV5-8	TRBJ1-2	TGTGCCAGCAGCTTGGCCGCGAACTATGGCTACACCTTC	CASSLAANYGYTF
.	TRBV4-3	TRBJ2-1	TGCGCCAGCAGCCAATACGTCCGGGGGAGCTCCTACAATGAGCAGTTCTTC	CASSQYVRGSSYNEQFF
TRBD1	TRBV6-2/TRBV6-3	TRBJ1-2	TGTGCCAGCAGTTACCGCGCCACAGGGGTTAATGGCTACACCTTC	CASSYRATGVNGYTF
.	TRBV28	TRBJ2-2	TGTGCCAGCAGTTTAGGCGGGTCCGGGGAGCTGTTTTTT	CASSLGGSGELFF
TRBD2	TRBV7-8	TRBJ2-1	TGTGCCAGCAAAAGACTAGCGGACCACAATGAGCAGTTCTTC	CASKRLADHNEQFF
TRBD2	TRBV4-2	TRBJ2-1	TGTGCCAGCAGCCCCGGGGGAGCGGGGGACAATGAGCAGTTCTTC	CASSPGGAGDNEQFF